This T cell receptor (beta chain) was sequenced during a study of blood T cells in healthy people across ages. A second PCR, run for roughly 6 to 11 cycles, used a sample-barcoded 5' primer plus a J-beta primer mix. TCRdb recomputed calls from the 5' RACE reads with MiXCR, one row per CDR3 protein. The sample lists 850,000 or so distinct CDR3 sequences; about 28% were seen once. This clonotype occurred a few times. The source of this sequence is a woman at least 80 years old in good health. Sequencing was done on a sample of blood.

The CDR3 reads CASSSPGLVQETQYF. Here the CDR3 DNA reads TGTGCCAGCAGCTCTCCCGGGCTAGTACAAGAGACCCAGTACTTC. The rearrangement links TRBV6-6 to TRBJ2-5; D unclear. In germline, CDR1 is MNHNY, CDR2 SVGAGI (reference sequence). The CDR3 is 15 amino acids. The germline V and J ends were trimmed by 6 bases and 2 bases, with 16 bases remaining between them.